The 3 T cell receptor beta chains below come from one sample, sequenced in a study of blood T cell repertoires in COVID-19. Produced via immunoSEQ multiplex PCR; TCRdb's table is partial and in-frame only. Of about 160,000 clones listed, 82% are singletons. Material: peripheral blood. The receptors here all came from a middle-aged woman with COVID-19, enrolled during active disease.

The rearrangement uses TRBV5-8 and TRBJ2-3, with 9 positions matching TRBD2. The CDR3 covers 15 residues. Germline assignment: CDR1 SGHTS and CDR2 YDEGEE. Trimming took 0 bases from V and 4 from J; bases not matched to a gene: 3. The CDR3 bases are TGTGCCAGCAGCTTGGGCGGGGGGGCCGCAGATACGCAGTATTTT. This gives the protein CASSLGGGAADTQYF.

This chain joins TRBV20-1 and TRBJ2-7, with D unresolved. The CDR3 contains 11 residues. Trimming pared 3 bases from V and 6 bases from J, leaving 9 bases between. Germline CDR1 is DFQATT and CDR2 is SNEGSKA (reference sequence). CDR3 coding DNA: TGCAGTGCTAGTACTCGAGGCGAGCAGTACGTC. Protein product: CSASTRGEQYV.

V is TRBV27 and J is TRBJ2-3; D might be TRBD2 (5 bases). Trimming cost V 7 bases and J 6 bases, with 14 bases left between them. Germline CDR1 reads MNHEY; CDR2 reads SMNVEV (reference sequence). CDR3 length: 13 residues. CDR3 residues: CASTFSPSDTQYF. As DNA, the CDR3 is TGTGCCAGCACCTTTTCCCCTAGCGATACGCAGTATTTT.